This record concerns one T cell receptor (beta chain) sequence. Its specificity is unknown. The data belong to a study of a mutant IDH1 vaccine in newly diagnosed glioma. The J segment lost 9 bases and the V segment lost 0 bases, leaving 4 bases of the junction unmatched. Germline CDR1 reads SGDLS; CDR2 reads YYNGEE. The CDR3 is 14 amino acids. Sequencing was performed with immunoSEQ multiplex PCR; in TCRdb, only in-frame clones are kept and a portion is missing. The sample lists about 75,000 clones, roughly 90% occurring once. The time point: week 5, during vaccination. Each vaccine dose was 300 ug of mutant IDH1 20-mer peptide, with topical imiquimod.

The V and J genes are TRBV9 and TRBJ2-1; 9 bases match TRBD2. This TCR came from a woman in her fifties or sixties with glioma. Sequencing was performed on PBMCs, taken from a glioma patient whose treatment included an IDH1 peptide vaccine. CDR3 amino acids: CASSVGLAGFEQFF. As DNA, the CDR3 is TGTGCCAGCAGCGTAGGGCTAGCGGGATTTGAGCAGTTCTTC.